The clone carrying this T cell receptor (beta chain) was detected only a few times. The antigen remains undetermined. This record comes from a study of T cells after yellow fever vaccination. Study-wide results and limits: Abundant clonotypes from the bulk population could get into FACS-sorted repertoires as contaminants.

V was shortened by 6 bases and J by 6 bases, with 9 bases between the two germline ends. The CDR3 has 12 residues. TCRdb itself ran the 5' RACE reads through MiXCR, one entry per CDR3 protein. The sample records a few hundred thousand distinct CDR3 sequences, about 8.3% being singletons. The V call is TRBV12-3 or TRBV12-4, the J call TRBJ2-1, with TRBD1 as a possible D gene (6 bases). The sample in question was PBMCs, obtained roughly seven weeks after the first yellow fever vaccination. The TCR comes from a man younger than 30 who received the YFV17D yellow fever vaccine. CDR3 nucleotides: TGTGCCAGCAGCGAAGGGGGCAATGAGCAGTTCTTC. It codes for CASSEGGNEQFF.